This T cell receptor (beta chain) is from a study of blood T cells in healthy people across ages. General study results and limits: Compared with aged donors, long-lived donors showed fewer expanded clones, suggesting selection.

As concerns this clonotype: Its antigen is not identified.

There were healthy Caucasian individuals from Russia, aged about 6 to 100, serving as donors. The authors drew about 9.5 milliliters of peripheral blood from each donor. V gave up 8 bases and J gave up 5 bases; unmatched junction bases: 9. CDR1 is MDHEN and CDR2 is SYDVKM in the germline V gene. The CDR3 has 15 amino acids. Using a J-beta primer mix together with a sample-barcoded 5' primer, a second PCR was run for roughly 6 to 12 cycles. Each CDR3 protein is one row after TCRdb ran MiXCR on the 5' RACE reads. The data contain fewer than 2,000,000 distinct CDR3 sequences, about 35% of them singletons.

The source is a woman under 40 in good health. Material for sequencing was blood. The V call is TRBV28, the J call TRBJ1-5; 10 nucleotides line up with TRBD1. The CDR3 here is CASSRQGAGDQPQHF. The CDR3 DNA reads TGTGCCAGCTCCCGACAGGGGGCAGGAGATCAGCCCCAGCATTTT.